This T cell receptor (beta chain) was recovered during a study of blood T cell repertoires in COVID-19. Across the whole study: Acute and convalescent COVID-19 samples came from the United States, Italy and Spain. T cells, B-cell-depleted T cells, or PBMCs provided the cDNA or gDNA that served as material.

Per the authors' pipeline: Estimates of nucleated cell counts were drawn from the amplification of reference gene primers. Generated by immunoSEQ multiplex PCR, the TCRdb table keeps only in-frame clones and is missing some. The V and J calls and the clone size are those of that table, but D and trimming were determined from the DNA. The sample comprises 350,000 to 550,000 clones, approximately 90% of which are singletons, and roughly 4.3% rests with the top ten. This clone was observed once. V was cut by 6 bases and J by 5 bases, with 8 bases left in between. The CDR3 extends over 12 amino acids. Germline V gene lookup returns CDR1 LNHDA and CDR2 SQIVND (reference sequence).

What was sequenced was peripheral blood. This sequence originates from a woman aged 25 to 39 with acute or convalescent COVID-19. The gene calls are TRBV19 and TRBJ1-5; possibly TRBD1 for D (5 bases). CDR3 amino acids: CASRGEYQPQHF. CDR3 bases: TGTGCCAGTAGAGGGGAATATCAGCCCCAGCATTTT.